The text below deals with one T cell receptor beta chain. Sequenced by immunoSEQ multiplex PCR; TCRdb stores in-frame clones only, minus some. The sample has some 650,000 clones; around 97% are singletons. These data belong to a study of shared clonotypes between healthy human individuals. Germline V CDR1 and CDR2: MDHEN, SYDVKM. The CDR3 extends over 11 amino acids. V was clipped by 8 bases and J by 1 base, with 5 bases between them. This sequence joins TRBV28 and TRBJ1-2, with D unresolved. This TCR was sampled from a woman in her 30s in good health. Sequencing was done on a sample of naive CD4+ T cells sorted from blood. Subset described: CD45RA+ positively selected. The CDR3 region has the DNA TGTGCCAGCCGGAATAACTATGGCTACACCTTC. Translated, it gives CASRNNYGYTF.